Each of the 19 T cell receptor beta chains below was sequenced from the same sample in a study of CD8+ T cells in alopecia areata. The treatment denotes: oral pan-JAK inhibitor, 5-10 mg twice daily. Reverse transcription of extracted RNA yielded cDNA, which provided the sequencing template. This table comes from immunoSEQ multiplex PCR, and its TCRdb copy is limited to in-frame clones, with some not included. The sample holds some 150,000 clones, 70% to 90% seen once. The input for sequencing was CD8+ T cells sorted from blood, taken at week 4, from a patient treated with tofacitinib. These receptors came from a human donor with alopecia areata.

A few counts support this clone. The chain couples TRBV29-1 to TRBJ2-7, with D possibly TRBD2 on 5 matching bases. Germline CDR1 is SQVTM and CDR2 is ANQGSEA. The V end lost 0 bases, the J end lost 2 bases, and 11 bases lay between the germline ends. There are 14 residues in the CDR3. CDR3 sequence reads: CSVEEGVSTYEQYF. CDR3 coding DNA: TGCAGCGTTGAAGAGGGAGTTTCCACCTACGAGCAGTACTTC.

The rearrangement links TRBV4-2 to TRBJ1-2; no clear D. V gave up 0 bases and J gave up 8 bases, with 10 bases separating them. Germline values: CDR1 LGHNA, CDR2 YNFKEQ. This CDR3 has 13 amino acids. CDR3 in DNA: TGTGCCAGCAGCCAAGAAGGAGTGGTAGGCTACACCTTC. Encoded protein: CASSQEGVVGYTF.

The gene calls are TRBV25-1 and TRBJ2-7, with 10 bases aligning to TRBD1. Trimming at V came to 8 bases and at J to 4 bases, leaving 5 bases not matched to a gene. This CDR3 has 13 residues. Germline values: CDR1 MGHDK, CDR2 SYGVNS. CDR3 DNA: TGTGCCAGCCGGGACAGGGGACAATACGAGCAGTACTTC. It codes for CASRDRGQYEQYF.

The chain combines TRBV6-1 with TRBJ1-2, with 8 nucleotides matching TRBD1. The CDR3 consists of 12 residues. The V segment lost 6 bases and the J segment 6 bases; nucleotides outside the gene matches: 3. Germline V gives CDR1 MNHNS, CDR2 SASEGT. This chain's CDR3 is CASRRTGNGYTF. Here the CDR3 DNA reads TGTGCCAGCAGGAGGACAGGGAATGGCTACACCTTC.

This clone was recorded a few times. This chain uses TRBV29-1 with TRBJ2-1, with D perhaps TRBD1 (5 bases). Germline CDR1 and CDR2: SQVTM and ANQGSEA. Trimming took off 7 bases at V and 9 bases at J, with 19 bases between the two ends. This CDR3 spans 13 amino acids. This CDR3 reads CSGLQDTTGEQFF. The CDR3 nucleotides are TGCAGCGGTCTACAGGATACGACTGGTGAGCAGTTCTTC.

The chain couples TRBV7-9 to TRBJ2-2; D may be TRBD1 (5 bases). V dropped 0 bases and J dropped 4 bases, with 12 bases sitting between them. The CDR3 runs 16 residues. Looked up from germline, CDR1 is SEHNR and CDR2 is FQNEAQ (reference sequence). CDR3 loop: CASSLAVRVPTGELFF. CDR3 bases: TGTGCCAGCAGCTTAGCGGTCAGGGTCCCCACCGGGGAGCTGTTTTTT.

The V and J genes are TRBV29-1 and TRBJ1-5; D remains ambiguous. The V end was cut by 4 bases, the J end by 0 bases, with 10 bases between. The CDR3 runs 14 residues. CDR1 and CDR2 from the germline V gene are SQVTM and ANQGSEA. The CDR3 loop is CSVASADSNQPQHF. CDR3 sequence (DNA): TGCAGCGTTGCCAGTGCCGATAGCAATCAGCCCCAGCATTTT.

This chain connects TRBV27 to TRBJ2-1; TRBD2 matches at 10 bases. The CDR3 is made up of 14 amino acids. The V segment lost 5 bases and the J segment 4 bases; nucleotides outside the gene matches: 2. Per germline, CDR1 MNHEY and CDR2 SMNVEV (reference sequence). The CDR3 loop is CASSTSGAYNEQFF. The CDR3 DNA follows: TGTGCCAGCAGTACTAGCGGGGCTTACAATGAGCAGTTCTTC.

This chain joins TRBV5-1 and TRBJ2-7; 7 nucleotides line up with TRBD1. CDR1 and CDR2 from the germline V gene are SGHRS and YFSETQ. There are 14 residues in the CDR3. Trimming removed 6 bases from V and 5 bases from J; junction bases left unmatched: 11. CDR3 nucleotides: TGCGCCAGCAACCAGGGAGACAGGGATAACGAGCAGTACTTC. It is translated as CASNQGDRDNEQYF.

This chain connects TRBV29-1 to TRBJ2-1; D unresolved. CDR3 length: 12 amino acids. Germline CDR1 SQVTM, CDR2 ANQGSEA. V lost 7 bases to trimming and J lost 8 bases, with 15 bases between them. CDR3 amino acids: CSALKGSYEQFF. The CDR3 coding sequence is TGCAGCGCTTTGAAGGGTAGCTATGAGCAGTTCTTC.

V usage is TRBV5-6 and J usage is TRBJ1-2; no firm D call. This CDR3 spans 15 amino acids. The V end lost 1 base, the J end lost 2 bases, and 12 bases lay between the germline ends. Per the germline V gene, CDR1 is SGHDT and CDR2 is YYEEEE. CDR3 nucleotides: TGTGCCAGCAGCTTGTTCCCTGCAGAGAACTATGGCTACACCTTC. It specifies CASSLFPAENYGYTF.

This clone was picked up one time. The chain recombines TRBV29-1 with TRBJ2-2, with D unresolved. V lost 2 bases, J lost 8 bases, and 6 bases lay in between. Germline CDR1 and CDR2: SQVTM and ANQGSEA. The length of the CDR3 is 11 residues. CDR3 DNA: TGCAGCGTTGAATGGATGGGGGAGCTGTTTTTT. This sequence encodes CSVEWMGELFF.

The chain uses TRBV6-5 and TRBJ2-7; TRBD1 matches 7 bases. Per germline, CDR1 MNHEY and CDR2 SVGAGI. V trimming: 6 bases; J trimming: 3 bases; junction bases outside the gene matches: 8. CDR3 length: 14 amino acids. Here the CDR3 DNA reads TGTGCCAGCAGCACCGGGACAGCGTTCTACGAGCAGTACTTC. It translates to CASSTGTAFYEQYF.

V gene TRBV6-6 combines with J gene TRBJ2-7; D not certain. This CDR3 is built from 15 residues. Germline-derived CDR1 and CDR2 are MNHNY and SVGAGI (reference sequence). Trimming stripped 5 bases from V and 5 bases from J, with 19 bases between. This CDR3 is CASSPDREPIHEQYF. The DNA of the CDR3 is TGTGCCAGCAGTCCGGACCGTGAACCCATCCACGAGCAGTACTTC.

V gene TRBV14 combines with J gene TRBJ2-7; D is possibly TRBD2 (5 bases). CDR1 is SGHDN, CDR2 FVKESK, per germline. Trimming left V 4 bases short and J 7 bases short, with 20 bases between. This CDR3 region has 15 residues. CDR3 residues: CASSPSPAGRWEQYF. The CDR3, as DNA: TGTGCCAGCAGCCCGTCCCCCGCGGGCAGGTGGGAGCAGTACTTC. Based on the CDR3 plus reference TRBV14 and TRBJ2-7, the full variable domain is EAGVTQFPSHSVIEKGQTVTLRCDPISGHDNLYWYRRVMGKEIKFLLHFVKESKQDESGMPNNRFLAERTGGTYSTLKVQPAELEDSGVYFCASSPSPAGRWEQYFGPGTRLTVT.

This clone was recorded once. In DNA form, the CDR3 reads TGCAGCGTTGAAGGACTAGCGGGAGACACAGGAAACACCGGGGAGCTGTTTTTT. Residues: CSVEGLAGDTGNTGELFF. The V gene is TRBV29-1, the J gene TRBJ2-2; 12 bases fit TRBD2. J lost 2 bases, V lost 1 base, and 8 bases had no gene match. The CDR3 sequence is 18 residues long. Germline V lookup: CDR1 SQVTM, CDR2 ANQGSEA.

This chain links TRBV5-6 with TRBJ1-5; maybe TRBD1 (6 bases). The V gene's germline CDR1 is SGHDT and CDR2 YYEEEE. The CDR3 extends over 16 amino acids. V was shortened by 2 bases and J by 1 base, with 13 bases between the two germline ends. The CDR3 reads CASSFTQGMSNQPQHF. The CDR3 DNA is TGTGCCAGCAGCTTTACCCAGGGGATGAGCAATCAGCCCCAGCATTTT.

This chain connects TRBV5-1 to TRBJ2-3, with 10 nucleotides matching TRBD1. The CDR3 runs to 15 residues. The V gene's germline CDR1 is SGHRS and CDR2 YFSETQ. Trimming took 2 bases from V and 6 from J; bases not matched to a gene: 6. CDR3 sequence reads: CASSFRDRGSDTQYF. The CDR3 DNA is TGCGCCAGCAGCTTTCGGGACAGGGGATCTGATACGCAGTATTTT.

The V gene is TRBV30, the J gene TRBJ1-1; 8 nucleotides align to TRBD1. Per germline, CDR1 GTSNPN and CDR2 SVGIG (reference sequence). V dropped 5 bases and J dropped 5; count of bases not matched to a gene: 10. The CDR3 runs 14 residues. DNA of the CDR3: TGTGCCTGGCCGGGACCACAGGGGGGGACTGAAGCTTTCTTT. It codes for CAWPGPQGGTEAFF.